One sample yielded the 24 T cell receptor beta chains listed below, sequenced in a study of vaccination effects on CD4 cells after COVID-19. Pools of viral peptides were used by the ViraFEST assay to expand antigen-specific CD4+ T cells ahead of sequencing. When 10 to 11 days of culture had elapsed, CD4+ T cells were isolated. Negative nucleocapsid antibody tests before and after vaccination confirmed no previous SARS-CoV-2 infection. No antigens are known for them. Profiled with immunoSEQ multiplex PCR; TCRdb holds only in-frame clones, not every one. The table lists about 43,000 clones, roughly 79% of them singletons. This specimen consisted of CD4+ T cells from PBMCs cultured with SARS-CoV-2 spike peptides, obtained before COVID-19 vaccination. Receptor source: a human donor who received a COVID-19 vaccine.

CDR3 region: CASKLTGSSEQYV. The CDR3 region has the DNA TGTGCCAGCAAACTAACAGGGTCATCCGAGCAGTACGTC. The chain recombines TRBV7-9 with TRBJ2-7, with D perhaps matching TRBD1 (6 bases). V gave up 7 bases and J gave up 6 bases, with 16 bases separating them. CDR3 length: 13 amino acids. The germline CDR1 and CDR2 sequences are SEHNR and FQNEAQ (reference sequence).

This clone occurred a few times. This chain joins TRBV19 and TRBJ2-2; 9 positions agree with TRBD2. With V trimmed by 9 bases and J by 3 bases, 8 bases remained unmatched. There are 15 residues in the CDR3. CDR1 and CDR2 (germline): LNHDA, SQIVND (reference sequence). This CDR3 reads CASRSGGQYTGELFF. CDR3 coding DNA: TGTGCCAGCCGTAGCGGGGGTCAATACACCGGGGAGCTGTTTTTT.

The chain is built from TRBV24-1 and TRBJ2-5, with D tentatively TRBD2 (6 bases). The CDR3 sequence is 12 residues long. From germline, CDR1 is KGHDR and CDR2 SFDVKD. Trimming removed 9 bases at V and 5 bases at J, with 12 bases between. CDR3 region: CATSGVGETQYF. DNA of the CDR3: TGTGCCACCTCGGGGGTTGGGGAGACCCAGTACTTC.

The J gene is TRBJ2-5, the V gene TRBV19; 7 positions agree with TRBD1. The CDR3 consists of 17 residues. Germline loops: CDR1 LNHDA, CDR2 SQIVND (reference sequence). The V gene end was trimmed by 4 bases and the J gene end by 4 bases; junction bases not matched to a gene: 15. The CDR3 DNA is TGTGCCAGTAGTACAGGACGGACAGGCTATCTCGGAGAGACCCAGTACTTC. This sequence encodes CASSTGRTGYLGETQYF. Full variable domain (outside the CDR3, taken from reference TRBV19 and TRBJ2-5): DGGITQSPKYLFRKEGQNVTLSCEQNLNHDAMYWYRQDPGQGLRLIYYSQIVNDFQKGDIAEGYSVSREKKESFPLTVTSAQKNPTAFYLCASSTGRTGYLGETQYFGPGTRLLVL.

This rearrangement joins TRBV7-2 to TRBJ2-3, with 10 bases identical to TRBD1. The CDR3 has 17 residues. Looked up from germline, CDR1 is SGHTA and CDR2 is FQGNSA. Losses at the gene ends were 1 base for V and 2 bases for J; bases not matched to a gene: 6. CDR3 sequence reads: CASSLVWDRGFTDTQYF. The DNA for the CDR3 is TGTGCCAGCAGCTTAGTTTGGGACAGGGGTTTCACAGATACGCAGTATTTT.

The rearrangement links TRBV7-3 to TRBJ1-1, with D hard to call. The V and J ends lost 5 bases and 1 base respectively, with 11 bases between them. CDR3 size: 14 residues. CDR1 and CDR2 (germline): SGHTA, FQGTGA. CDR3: CASSPGGSNTEAFF. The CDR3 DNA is TGTGCCAGCAGCCCCGGTGGATCGAACACTGAAGCTTTCTTT.

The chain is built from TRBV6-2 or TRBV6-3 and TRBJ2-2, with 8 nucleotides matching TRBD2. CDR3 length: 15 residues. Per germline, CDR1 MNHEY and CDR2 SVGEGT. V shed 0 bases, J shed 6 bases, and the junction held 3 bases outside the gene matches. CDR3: CASSYSGGVAGELFF. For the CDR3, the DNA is TGTGCCAGCAGTTACTCCGGGGGGGTTGCCGGGGAGCTGTTTTTT.

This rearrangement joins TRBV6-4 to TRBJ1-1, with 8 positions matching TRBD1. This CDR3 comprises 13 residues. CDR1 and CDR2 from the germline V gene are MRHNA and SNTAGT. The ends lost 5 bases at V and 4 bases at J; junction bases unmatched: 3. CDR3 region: CASSFTGGTEAFF. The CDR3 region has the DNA TGTGCCAGCAGTTTTACAGGGGGCACTGAAGCTTTCTTT.

As DNA, the CDR3 is TGTGCCAGCAGTCCCGGGACAGGGGAAATTTTCAGCAATCAGCCCCAGCATTTT. This translates into CASSPGTGEIFSNQPQHF. The chain links TRBV28 to TRBJ1-5; 10 nucleotides match TRBD1. CDR3 size: 18 residues. Looked up from germline, CDR1 is MDHEN and CDR2 is SYDVKM. The trim removed 5 bases at V and 1 base at J, leaving 11 bases unmatched.

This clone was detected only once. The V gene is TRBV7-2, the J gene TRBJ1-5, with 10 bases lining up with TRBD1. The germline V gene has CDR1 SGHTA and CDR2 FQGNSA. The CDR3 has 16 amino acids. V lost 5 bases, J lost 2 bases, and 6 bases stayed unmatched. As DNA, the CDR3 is TGTGCCAGCAGCAACCGGGACAGGGGTGGCAATCAGCCCCAGCATTTT. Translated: CASSNRDRGGNQPQHF.

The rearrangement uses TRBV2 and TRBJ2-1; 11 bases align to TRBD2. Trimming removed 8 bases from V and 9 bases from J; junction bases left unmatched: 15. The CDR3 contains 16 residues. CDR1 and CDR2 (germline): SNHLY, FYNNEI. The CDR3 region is CASHSLGSGGASEQFF. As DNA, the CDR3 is TGTGCCAGCCACTCTCTAGGTAGCGGGGGGGCGAGTGAGCAGTTCTTC.

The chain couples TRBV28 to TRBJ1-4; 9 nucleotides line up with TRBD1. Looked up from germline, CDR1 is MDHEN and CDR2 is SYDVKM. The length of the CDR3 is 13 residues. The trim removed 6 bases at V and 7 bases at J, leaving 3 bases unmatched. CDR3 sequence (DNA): TGTGCCAGCAGCTCGACAGGGGGTGAAAAACTGTTTTTT. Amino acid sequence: CASSSTGGEKLFF.

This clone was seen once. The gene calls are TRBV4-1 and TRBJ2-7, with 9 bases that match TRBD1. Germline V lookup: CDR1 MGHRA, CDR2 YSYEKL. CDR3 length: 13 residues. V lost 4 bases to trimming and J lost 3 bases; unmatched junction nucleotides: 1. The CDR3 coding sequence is TGCGCCAGCAGCCTGGACAGGGGCTACGAGCAGTACGTC. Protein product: CASSLDRGYEQYV.

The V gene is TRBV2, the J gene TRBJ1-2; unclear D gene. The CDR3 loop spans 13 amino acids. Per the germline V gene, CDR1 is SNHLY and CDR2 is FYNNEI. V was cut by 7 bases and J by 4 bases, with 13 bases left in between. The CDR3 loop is CASTVDTSYGYTF. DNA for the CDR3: TGTGCCAGCACCGTTGACACGTCCTATGGCTACACCTTC.

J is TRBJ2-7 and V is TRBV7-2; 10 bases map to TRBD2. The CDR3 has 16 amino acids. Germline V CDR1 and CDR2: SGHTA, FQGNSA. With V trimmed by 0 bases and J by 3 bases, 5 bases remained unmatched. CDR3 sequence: CASSLASSGGLYEQYV. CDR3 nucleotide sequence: TGTGCCAGCAGCTTAGCATCTAGCGGGGGCCTCTACGAGCAGTACGTC.

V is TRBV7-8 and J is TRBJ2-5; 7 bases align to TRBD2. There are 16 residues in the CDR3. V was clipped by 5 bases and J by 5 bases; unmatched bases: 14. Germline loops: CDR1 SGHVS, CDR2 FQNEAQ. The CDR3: CASSPRSWDYSETQYF. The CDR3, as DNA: TGTGCCAGCAGCCCTAGATCGTGGGACTACTCCGAGACCCAGTACTTC.

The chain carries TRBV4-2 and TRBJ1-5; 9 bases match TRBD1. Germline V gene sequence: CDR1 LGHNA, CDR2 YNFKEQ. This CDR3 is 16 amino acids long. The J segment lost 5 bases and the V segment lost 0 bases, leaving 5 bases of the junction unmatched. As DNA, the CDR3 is TGTGCCAGCAGCCAAGATAGGGGACAGGGCCATCAGCCCCAGCATTTT. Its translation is CASSQDRGQGHQPQHF.

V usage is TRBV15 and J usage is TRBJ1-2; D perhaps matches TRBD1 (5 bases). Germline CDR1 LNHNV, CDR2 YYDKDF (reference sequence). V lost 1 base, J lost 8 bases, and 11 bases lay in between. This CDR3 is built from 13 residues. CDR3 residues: CATSRGGGIGYTF. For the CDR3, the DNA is TGTGCCACCAGCAGAGGGGGGGGAATCGGCTACACCTTC. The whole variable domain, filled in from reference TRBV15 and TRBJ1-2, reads DAMVIQNPRYQVTQFGKPVTLSCSQTLNHNVMYWYQQKSSQAPKLLFHYYDKDFNNEADTPDNFQSRRPNTSFCFLDIRSPGLGDTAMYLCATSRGGGIGYTFGSGTRLTVV.

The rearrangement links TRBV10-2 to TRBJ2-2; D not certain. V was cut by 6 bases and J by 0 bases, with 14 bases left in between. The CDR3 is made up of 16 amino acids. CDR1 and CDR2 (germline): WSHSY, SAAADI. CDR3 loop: CASSALAPANTGELFF. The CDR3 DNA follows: TGCGCCAGCAGCGCCCTCGCACCGGCGAACACCGGGGAGCTGTTTTTT.

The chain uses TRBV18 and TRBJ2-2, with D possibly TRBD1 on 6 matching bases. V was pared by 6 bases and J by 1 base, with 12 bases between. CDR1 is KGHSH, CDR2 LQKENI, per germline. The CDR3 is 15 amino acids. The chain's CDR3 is CASSRLQGNTGELFF. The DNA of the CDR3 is TGTGCCAGCTCGCGACTACAGGGGAACACCGGGGAGCTGTTTTTT. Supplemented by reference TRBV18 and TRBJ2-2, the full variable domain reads NAGVMQNPRHLVRRRGQEARLRCSPMKGHSHVYWYRQLPEEGLKFMVYLQKENIIDESGMPKERFSAEFPKEGPSILRIQQVVRGDSAAYFCASSRLQGNTGELFFGEGSRLTVL.

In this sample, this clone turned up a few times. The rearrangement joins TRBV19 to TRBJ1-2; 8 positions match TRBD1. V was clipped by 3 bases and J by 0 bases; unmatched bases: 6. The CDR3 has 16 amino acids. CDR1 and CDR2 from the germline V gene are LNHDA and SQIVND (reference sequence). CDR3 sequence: CASSIDRGGPNYGYTF. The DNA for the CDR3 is TGTGCCAGTAGTATCGACAGGGGCGGTCCTAACTATGGCTACACCTTC.

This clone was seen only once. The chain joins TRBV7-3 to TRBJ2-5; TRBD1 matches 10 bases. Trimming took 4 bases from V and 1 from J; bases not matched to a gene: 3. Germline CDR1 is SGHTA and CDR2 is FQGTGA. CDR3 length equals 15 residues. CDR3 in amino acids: CASSSTGGGQETQYF. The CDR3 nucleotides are TGTGCCAGCAGCTCGACAGGGGGCGGCCAAGAGACCCAGTACTTC. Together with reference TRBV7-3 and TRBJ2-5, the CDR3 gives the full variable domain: GAGVSQTPSNKVTEKGKYVELRCDPISGHTALYWYRQSLGQGPEFLIYFQGTGAADDSGLPNDRFFAVRPEGSVSTLKIQRTERGDSAVYLCASSSTGGGQETQYFGPGTRLLVL.

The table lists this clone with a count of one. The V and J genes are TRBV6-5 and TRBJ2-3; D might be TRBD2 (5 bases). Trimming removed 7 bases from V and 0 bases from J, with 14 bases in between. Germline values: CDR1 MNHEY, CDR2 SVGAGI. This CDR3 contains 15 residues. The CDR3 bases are TGTGCCAGCATGCGCGGGTTTGCCAGCACAGATACGCAGTATTTT. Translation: CASMRGFASTDTQYF.

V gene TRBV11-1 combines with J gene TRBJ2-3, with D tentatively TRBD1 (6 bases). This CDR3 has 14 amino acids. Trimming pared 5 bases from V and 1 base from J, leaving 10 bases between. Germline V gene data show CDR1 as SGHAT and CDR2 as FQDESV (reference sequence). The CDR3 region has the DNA TGTGCCAGCAGCCGACGGACAGGCACAGATACGCAGTATTTT. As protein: CASSRRTGTDTQYF.